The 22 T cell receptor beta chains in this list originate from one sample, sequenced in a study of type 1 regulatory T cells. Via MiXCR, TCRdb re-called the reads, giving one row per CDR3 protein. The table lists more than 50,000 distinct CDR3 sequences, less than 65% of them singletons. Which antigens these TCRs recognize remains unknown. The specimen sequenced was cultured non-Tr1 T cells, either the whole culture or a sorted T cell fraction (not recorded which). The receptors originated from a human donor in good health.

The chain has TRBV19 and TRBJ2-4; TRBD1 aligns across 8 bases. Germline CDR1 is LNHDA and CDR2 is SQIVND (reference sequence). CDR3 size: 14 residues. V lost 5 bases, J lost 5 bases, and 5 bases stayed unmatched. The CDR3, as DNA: TGTGCCAGTAGTGGCAGGGGGCTGGAAAACATTCAGTACTTC. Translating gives CASSGRGLENIQYF.

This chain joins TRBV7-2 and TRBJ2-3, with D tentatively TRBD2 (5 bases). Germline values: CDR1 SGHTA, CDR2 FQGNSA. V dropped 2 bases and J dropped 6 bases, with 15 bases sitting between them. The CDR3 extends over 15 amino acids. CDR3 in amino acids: CASSLQLVGSDTQYF. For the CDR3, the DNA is TGTGCCAGCAGCTTACAACTAGTGGGCTCGGATACGCAGTATTTT.

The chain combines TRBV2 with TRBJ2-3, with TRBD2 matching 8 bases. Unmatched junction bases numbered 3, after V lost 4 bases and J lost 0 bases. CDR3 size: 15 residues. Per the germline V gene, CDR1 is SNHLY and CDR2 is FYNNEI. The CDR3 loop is CASSVQRGSTDTQYF. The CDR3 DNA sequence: TGTGCCAGCAGTGTTCAGCGGGGGAGCACAGATACGCAGTATTTT. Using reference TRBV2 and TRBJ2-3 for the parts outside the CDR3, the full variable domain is EPEVTQTPSHQVTQMGQEVILRCVPISNHLYFYWYRQILGQKVEFLVSFYNNEISEKSEIFDDQFSVERPDGSNFTLKIRSTKLEDSAMYFCASSVQRGSTDTQYFGPGTRLTVL.

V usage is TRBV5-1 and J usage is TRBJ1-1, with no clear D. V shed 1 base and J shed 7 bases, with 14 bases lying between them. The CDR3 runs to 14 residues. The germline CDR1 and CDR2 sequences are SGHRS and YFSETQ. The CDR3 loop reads CASSLNFGPFEAFF. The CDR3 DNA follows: TGCGCCAGCAGCTTGAATTTTGGTCCGTTTGAAGCTTTCTTT.

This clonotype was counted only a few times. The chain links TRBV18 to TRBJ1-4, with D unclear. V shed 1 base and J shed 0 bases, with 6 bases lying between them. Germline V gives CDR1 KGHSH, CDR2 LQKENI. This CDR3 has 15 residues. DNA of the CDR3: TGTGCCAGCTCACCACGTCATGCAACTAATGAAAAACTGTTTTTT. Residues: CASSPRHATNEKLFF.

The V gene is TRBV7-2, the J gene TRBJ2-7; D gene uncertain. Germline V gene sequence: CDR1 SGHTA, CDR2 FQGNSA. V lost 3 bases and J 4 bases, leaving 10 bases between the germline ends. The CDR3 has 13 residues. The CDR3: CASSLGIQYEQYF. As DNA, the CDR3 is TGTGCCAGCAGCTTGGGGATTCAATACGAGCAGTACTTC.

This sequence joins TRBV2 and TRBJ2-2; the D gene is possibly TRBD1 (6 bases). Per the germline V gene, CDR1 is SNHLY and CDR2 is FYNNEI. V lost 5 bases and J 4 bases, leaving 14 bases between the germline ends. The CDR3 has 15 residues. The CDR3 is CASSPEKGGTGELFF. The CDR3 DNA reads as TGTGCCAGCAGTCCCGAGAAAGGGGGCACCGGGGAGCTGTTTTTT.

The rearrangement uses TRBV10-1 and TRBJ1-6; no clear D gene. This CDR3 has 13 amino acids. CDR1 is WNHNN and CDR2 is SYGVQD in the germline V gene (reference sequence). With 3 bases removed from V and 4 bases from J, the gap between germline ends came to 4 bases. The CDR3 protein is CASSDLYNSPLHF. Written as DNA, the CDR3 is TGCGCCAGCAGTGATCTGTATAATTCACCCCTCCACTTT.

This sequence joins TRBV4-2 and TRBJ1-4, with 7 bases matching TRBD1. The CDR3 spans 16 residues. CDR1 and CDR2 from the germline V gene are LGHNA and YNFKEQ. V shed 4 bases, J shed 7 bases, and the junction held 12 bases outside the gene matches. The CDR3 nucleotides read TGTGCCAGCAGCCCCCAGGGGGGAGGGCGCACTGAAAAACTGTTTTTT. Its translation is CASSPQGGGRTEKLFF.

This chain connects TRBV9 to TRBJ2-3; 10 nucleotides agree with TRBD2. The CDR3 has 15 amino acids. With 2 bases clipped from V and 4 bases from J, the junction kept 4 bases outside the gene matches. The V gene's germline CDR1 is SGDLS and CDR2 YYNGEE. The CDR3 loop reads CASSVGTSDSDTQYF. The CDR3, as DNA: TGTGCCAGCAGCGTCGGGACTAGCGATTCAGATACGCAGTATTTT.

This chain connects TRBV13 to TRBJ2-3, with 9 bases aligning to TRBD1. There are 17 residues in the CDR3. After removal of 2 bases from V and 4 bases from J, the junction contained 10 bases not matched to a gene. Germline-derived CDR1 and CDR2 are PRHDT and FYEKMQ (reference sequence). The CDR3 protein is CASSLSGQGLGADTQYF. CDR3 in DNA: TGTGCCAGCAGCTTATCTGGACAGGGGCTTGGAGCAGATACGCAGTATTTT. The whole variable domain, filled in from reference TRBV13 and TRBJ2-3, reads AAGVIQSPRHLIKEKRETATLKCYPIPRHDTVYWYQQGPGQDPQFLISFYEKMQSDKGSIPDRFSAQQFSDYHSELNMSSLELGDSALYFCASSLSGQGLGADTQYFGPGTRLTVL.

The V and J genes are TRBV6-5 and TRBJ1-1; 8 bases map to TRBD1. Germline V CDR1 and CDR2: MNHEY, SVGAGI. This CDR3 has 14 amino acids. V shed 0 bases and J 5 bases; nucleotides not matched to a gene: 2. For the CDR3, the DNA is TGTGCCAGCAGTTACTCGACAGGGGCTACTGAAGCTTTCTTT. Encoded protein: CASSYSTGATEAFF.

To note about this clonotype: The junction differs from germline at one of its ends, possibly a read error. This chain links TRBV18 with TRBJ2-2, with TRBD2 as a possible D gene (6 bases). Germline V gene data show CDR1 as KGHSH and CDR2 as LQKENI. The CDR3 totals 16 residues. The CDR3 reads CASSPDRILNTGGLFF. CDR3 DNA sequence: TGTGCCAGCTCACCCGACAGAATTCTTAACACCGGGGGGCTGTTTTTT. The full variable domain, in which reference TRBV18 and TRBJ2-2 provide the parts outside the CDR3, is NAGVMQNPRHLVRRRGQEARLRCSPMKGHSHVYWYRQLPEEGLKFMVYLQKENIIDESGMPKERFSAEFPKEGPSILRIQQVVRGDSAAYFCASSPDRILNTGGLFFGEGSRLTVL.

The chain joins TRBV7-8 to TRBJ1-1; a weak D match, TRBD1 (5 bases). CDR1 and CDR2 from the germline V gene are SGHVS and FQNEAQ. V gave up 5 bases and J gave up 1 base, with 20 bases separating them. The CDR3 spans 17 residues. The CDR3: CASSPDSGVLGNTEAFF. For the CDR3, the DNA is TGTGCCAGCAGCCCCGACTCGGGGGTCTTAGGGAACACTGAAGCTTTCTTT. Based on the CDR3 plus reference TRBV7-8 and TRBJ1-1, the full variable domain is GAGVSQSPRYKVAKRGQDVALRCDPISGHVSLFWYQQALGQGPEFLTYFQNEAQLDKSGLPSDRFFAERPEGSVSTLKIQRTQQEDSAVYLCASSPDSGVLGNTEAFFGQGTRLTVV.

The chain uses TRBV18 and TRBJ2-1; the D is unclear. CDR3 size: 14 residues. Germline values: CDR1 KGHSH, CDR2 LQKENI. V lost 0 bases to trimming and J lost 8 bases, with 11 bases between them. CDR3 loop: CASSPPWPPHEQFF. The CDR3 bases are TGTGCCAGCTCACCACCCTGGCCCCCCCATGAGCAGTTCTTC.

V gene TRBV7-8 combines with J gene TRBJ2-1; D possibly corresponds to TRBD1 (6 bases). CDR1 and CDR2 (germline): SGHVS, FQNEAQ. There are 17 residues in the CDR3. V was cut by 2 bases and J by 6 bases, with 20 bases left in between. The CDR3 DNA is TGTGCCAGCAGCTTATGGCGTGGGGGCAGGATGAGCAATGAGCAGTTCTTC. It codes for CASSLWRGGRMSNEQFF.

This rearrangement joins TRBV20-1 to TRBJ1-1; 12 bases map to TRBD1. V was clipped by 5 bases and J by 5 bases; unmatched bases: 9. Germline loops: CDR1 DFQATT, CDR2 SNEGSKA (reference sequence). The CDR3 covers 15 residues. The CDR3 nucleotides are TGCAGTGCTCGTCCGGGACAGGGGGCAAGAACTGAAGCTTTCTTT. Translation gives CSARPGQGARTEAFF.

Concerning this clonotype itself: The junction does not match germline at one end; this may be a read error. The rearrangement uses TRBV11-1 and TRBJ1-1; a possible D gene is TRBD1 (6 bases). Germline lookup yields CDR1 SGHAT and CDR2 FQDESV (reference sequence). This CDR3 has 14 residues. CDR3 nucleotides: TGTACCAGCAGCTTTTTAGGAGGGGGGCCTGAAGCTTTCTTT. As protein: CTSSFLGGGPEAFF.

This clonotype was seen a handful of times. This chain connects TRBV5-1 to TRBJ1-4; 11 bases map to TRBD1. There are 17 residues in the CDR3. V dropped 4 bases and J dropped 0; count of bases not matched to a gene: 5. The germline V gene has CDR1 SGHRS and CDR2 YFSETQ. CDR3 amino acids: CASSEDRGPATNEKLFF. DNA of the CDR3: TGCGCCAGCAGCGAGGACAGGGGGCCCGCAACTAATGAAAAACTGTTTTTT.

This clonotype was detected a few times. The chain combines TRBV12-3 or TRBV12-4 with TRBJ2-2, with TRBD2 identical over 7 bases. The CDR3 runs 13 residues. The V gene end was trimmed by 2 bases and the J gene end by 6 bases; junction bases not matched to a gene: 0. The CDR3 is CASSLRGAGELFF. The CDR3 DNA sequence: TGTGCCAGCAGTTTACGGGGGGCCGGGGAGCTGTTTTTT.

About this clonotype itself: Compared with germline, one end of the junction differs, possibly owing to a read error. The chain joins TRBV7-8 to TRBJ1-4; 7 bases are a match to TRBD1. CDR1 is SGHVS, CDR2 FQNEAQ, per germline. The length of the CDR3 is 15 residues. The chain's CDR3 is CASSLEARGMEKQFF. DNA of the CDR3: TGTGCCAGCAGCTTAGAGGCCAGGGGGATGGAAAAACAGTTTTTT.

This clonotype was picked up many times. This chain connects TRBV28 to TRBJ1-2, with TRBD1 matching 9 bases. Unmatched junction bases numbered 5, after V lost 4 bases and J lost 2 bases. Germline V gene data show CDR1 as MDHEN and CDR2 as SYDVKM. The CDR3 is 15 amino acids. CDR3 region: CASSSSGTGNYGYTF. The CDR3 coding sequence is TGTGCCAGCAGTTCCTCCGGGACAGGGAACTATGGCTACACCTTC.